Below, 14 T cell receptor beta chains from the same sample are listed, as sequenced in a study of cytomegalovirus exposure and HLA in healthy donors. Libraries were prepared by immunoSEQ multiplex PCR; TCRdb keeps only in-frame clonotypes and omits some of them. The top ten clones hold around a sixth of a sample with around 170,000 clones, about 85% of them seen once. Sequences were obtained from PBMCs. These receptors originate from a man aged 18 to 29 in good health and CMV-seropositive.

The chain employs TRBV19 and TRBJ2-7, with D tentatively TRBD1 (6 bases). CDR1 and CDR2 from the germline V gene are LNHDA and SQIVND (reference sequence). The CDR3 is made up of 18 amino acids. Trimming left V 2 bases short and J 2 bases short, with 22 bases between. In DNA, the CDR3 is TGTGCCAGTAGTATACTACTGATAACCGGGACACGGGCCTACGAGCAGTACTTC. It encodes CASSILLITGTRAYEQYF.

V and J are TRBV19 and TRBJ1-5; perhaps TRBD1 as D (5 bases). V lost 3 bases, J lost 7 bases, and 16 bases lay in between. Germline loops: CDR1 LNHDA, CDR2 SQIVND (reference sequence). CDR3 length equals 15 residues. CDR3: CASSIGAHGGQPQHF. The CDR3 coding sequence is TGTGCCAGTAGTATCGGGGCTCACGGGGGGCAGCCCCAGCATTTT.

The count of this clone is one. The chain couples TRBV27 to TRBJ1-1; 7 bases are shared with TRBD1. The CDR3 runs 15 residues. Germline CDR1 and CDR2: MNHEY and SMNVEV (reference sequence). The V and J ends lost 2 bases and 4 bases, in that order; junction bases with no gene match: 7. The chain's CDR3 is CASSLGQKGATEAFF. CDR3 bases: TGTGCCAGCAGTTTAGGTCAAAAGGGGGCCACTGAAGCTTTCTTT.

To note about this clone: The junction does not match germline at one end; this may be a read error. The chain employs TRBV7-7 and TRBJ1-2; 7 positions agree with TRBD1. Germline CDR1 and CDR2: SSHAT and FNYEAQ (reference sequence). CDR3 size: 15 residues. The CDR3 sequence is CASSFKIGTEYGYTF. CDR3 coding DNA: TGTGCTAGCAGCTTCAAAATCGGGACAGAGTATGGCTACACCTTC.

The rearrangement links TRBV28 to TRBJ1-2, with 8 bases identical to TRBD1. Unmatched junction bases numbered 4, after V lost 3 bases and J lost 13 bases. CDR1 MDHEN and CDR2 SYDVKM come from the germline V gene. This CDR3 region has 11 residues. CDR3 in amino acids: CASSLGQVPTF. The DNA of the CDR3 is TGTGCCAGCAGTTTGGGACAGGTTCCCACCTTC.

This clone was seen a handful of times. The chain joins TRBV18 to TRBJ2-7; 8 bases match TRBD1. This CDR3 is built from 14 residues. The V gene end was trimmed by 4 bases and the J gene end by 0 bases; junction bases not matched to a gene: 2. CDR1 is KGHSH and CDR2 is LQKENI in the germline V gene. The CDR3 protein is CASSRDRNSYEQYF. For the CDR3, the DNA is TGTGCCAGCTCACGGGACAGGAACTCCTACGAGCAGTACTTC.

The chain has TRBV9 and TRBJ1-4, with 8 positions matching TRBD1. Germline CDR1 reads SGDLS; CDR2 reads YYNGEE. The ends lost 4 bases at V and 5 bases at J; junction bases unmatched: 4. The CDR3 spans 14 residues. The CDR3 DNA reads TGTGCCAGCAGCTCGGACAGGGTAAATGAAAAACTGTTTTTT. Translation: CASSSDRVNEKLFF. The full variable domain, with the rest looked up from reference TRBV9 and TRBJ1-4, is DSGVTQTPKHLITATGQRVTLRCSPRSGDLSVYWYQQSLDQGLQFLIQYYNGEERAKGNILERFSAQQFPDLHSELNLSSLELGDSALYFCASSSDRVNEKLFFGSGTQLSVL.

V and J are TRBV6-5 and TRBJ2-7, with 7 bases matching TRBD1. The CDR3 extends over 15 amino acids. Germline V gives CDR1 MNHEY, CDR2 SVGAGI. The ends lost 6 bases at V and 2 bases at J; junction bases unmatched: 10. In DNA form, the CDR3 reads TGTGCCAGCAGCCTATCCGGGACAGCCCCCTACGAGCAGTACTTC. Translation gives CASSLSGTAPYEQYF.

The rearrangement joins TRBV6-1 to TRBJ1-2; 9 nucleotides align to TRBD1. V gave up 8 bases and J gave up 8 bases; unmatched junction bases: 12. Germline V lookup: CDR1 MNHNS, CDR2 SASEGT. This CDR3 has 14 residues. CDR3 loop: CASHPPGQGWGYTF. The CDR3 nucleotides read TGTGCCAGCCACCCTCCGGGACAGGGCTGGGGCTACACCTTC.

This clone was found once. This chain links TRBV6-6 with TRBJ2-2, with D perhaps matching TRBD1 (5 bases). CDR3 size: 13 residues. V was clipped by 5 bases and J by 8 bases, with 12 bases between them. The germline gives CDR1 MNHNY, CDR2 SVGAGI (reference sequence). The CDR3 reads CASSGLGDGELFF. The CDR3 region has the DNA TGTGCCAGCAGTGGTCTAGGGGATGGGGAGCTGTTTTTT.

This clone showed up just a few times. J is TRBJ2-3 and V is TRBV21-1; the D segment call TRBD1 is taken from the table without a DNA check. TRBV21-1 is given as a pseudogene. The CDR3 is 13 residues long. The CDR3 region is CASSLLRGNTQYF. DNA of the CDR3: TGTGCCAGCAGCCTCCTCAGGGGGAATACGCAGTATTTT.

This sequence joins TRBV13 and TRBJ1-4; no definite D call. The V gene's germline CDR1 is PRHDT and CDR2 FYEKMQ (reference sequence). CDR3 size: 13 residues. Trimming took off 5 bases at V and 8 bases at J, with 12 bases between the two ends. CDR3 coding DNA: TGTGCCAGCAGCCATACGCAGCGAGAAAAACTGTTTTTT. Protein sequence: CASSHTQREKLFF.

The chain employs TRBV4-1 and TRBJ1-3; 9 bases are a match to TRBD1. With 2 bases clipped from V and 4 bases from J, the junction kept 3 bases outside the gene matches. The CDR3 has 15 residues. CDR1 MGHRA and CDR2 YSYEKL come from the germline V gene. CDR3 sequence (DNA): TGCGCCAGCAGCCAATCGGACAGGGGCGGAAACACCATATATTTT. Its translation is CASSQSDRGGNTIYF.

This chain connects TRBV6-5 to TRBJ1-1, with D possibly being TRBD1 (5 bases). Germline V gene data show CDR1 as MNHEY and CDR2 as SVGAGI. The CDR3 has 13 amino acids. Trimming took off 5 bases at V and 11 bases at J, with 18 bases between the two ends. DNA of the CDR3: TGTGCCAGCAGTCTTCGGCAGGGTATTGGGGCTTTCTTT. Residues: CASSLRQGIGAFF.